This T cell receptor beta chain was identified in a study of blood T cell repertoires in COVID-19. The CDR3 loop spans 15 amino acids. Germline CDR1 reads KGHDR; CDR2 reads SFDVKD. V lost 3 bases and J lost 1, with 11 bases in between. TCRdb's table, derived via immunoSEQ multiplex PCR, lists solely in-frame clones and lacks some. The data contain more than 150,000 clones, 80% to 90% of them singletons. The TCR originated in a woman in her forties with acute or convalescent COVID-19. This chain uses TRBV24-1 with TRBJ2-5; weak D call: TRBD2 (7 bases). Sequenced sample: peripheral blood. CDR3 DNA sequence: TGTGCCACCAGTGATAGGGGGGGGGTCCAAGAGACCCAGTACTTC. As protein: CATSDRGGVQETQYF.